The source of this T cell receptor beta chain is a study of CD8+CD57+ T cells in acquired aplastic anemia. Study context: Sorted CD4+ and CD8+ cells gave an average of 3.2 ug of DNA. The study's findings and limits: Fewer than 35 shared CD8+ CDR3s appeared highly expressed within patients' immunodominant clones. Patients showed no significant difference from controls in CD8+ Simpson's diversity.

Patients who underwent sequencing had shown CD8+CD57+ cell expansion by flow cytometry. With no exception, the patients had severe acquired aplastic anemia. CDR3 length: 14 residues. Per the germline V gene, CDR1 is MNHEY and CDR2 is SVGAGI. V shed 4 bases and J 4 bases; nucleotides not matched to a gene: 3. Genomic DNA acted as the template from which TCR beta VDJ combination and CDR3 sequence profiling were carried out. TCRdb re-called the reads with MiXCR, one entry per CDR3 protein. In the table there are hundreds of thousands of distinct CDR3 sequences, around 33% of which are singletons. Only a few counts were recorded for this clonotype. The antigen remains unidentified.

The sample was sorted CD4+, CD8+, or CD8+CD57+ T cells (not recorded which) from PBMCs. This receptor was taken from a human donor with aplastic anemia. The rearrangement links TRBV6-5 to TRBJ1-5, with TRBD1 identical over 8 bases. The CDR3 nucleotides are TGTGCCAGCAGTTGGGACAGGATAAATCAGCCCCAGCATTTT. This sequence encodes CASSWDRINQPQHF.